These T cell receptor beta chains were read from a single sample in a study of cytomegalovirus exposure and HLA in healthy donors. Generated by immunoSEQ multiplex PCR, the TCRdb table keeps only in-frame clones and is missing some. The table has more than 85,000 clones, around 74% seen once. The sequencing input was PBMCs. All receptors come from a male donor in good health and CMV-seropositive. Both conserved end residues are part of each CDR3. Fields, in order: J gene, D gene, V gene, clone size, CDR3 protein, CDR3 DNA. The D gene is left open where the match is weak. Clone size is stated in some rows and not others, as once, few, many or a class when expanded.

j_gene: TRBJ2-5; d_gene: NA; v_gene: TRBV2; abundance: NA; CDR3aa: CASSPRARGETQYF; CDR3nt: TGTGCCAGCAGCCCCCGGGCTCGGGGGGAGACCCAGTACTTC
j_gene: TRBJ2-5; d_gene: NA; v_gene: TRBV4-2; abundance: NA; CDR3aa: CASSQDHYQETQYF; CDR3nt: TGTGCCAGCAGCCAAGACCACTACCAAGAGACCCAGTACTTC
j_gene: TRBJ2-2; d_gene: TRBD2; v_gene: TRBV7-2; abundance: NA; CDR3aa: CASSLAGGWSTGELFF; CDR3nt: TGTGCCAGCAGCTTAGCGGGGGGGTGGAGCACCGGGGAGCTGTTTTTT
j_gene: TRBJ2-2; d_gene: NA; v_gene: TRBV2; abundance: NA; CDR3aa: CASSGELGAGELFF; CDR3nt: TGTGCCAGCAGTGGAGAACTAGGAGCGGGGGAGCTGTTTTTT
j_gene: TRBJ2-7; d_gene: TRBD1; v_gene: TRBV5-5; abundance: NA; CDR3aa: CASSLAGAGTAPYEQYF; CDR3nt: TGTGCCAGCAGCTTGGCCGGAGCCGGGACAGCCCCCTACGAGCAGTACTTC
j_gene: TRBJ2-7; d_gene: TRBD1; v_gene: TRBV14; abundance: NA; CDR3aa: CASSPLDRDPYEQYF; CDR3nt: TGTGCCAGCAGCCCCTTGGACAGGGACCCCTACGAGCAGTACTTC
j_gene: TRBJ1-2; d_gene: NA; v_gene: TRBV6-5; abundance: few; CDR3aa: CATRVGPNYGYTF; CDR3nt: TGTGCCACCAGGGTGGGGCCTAACTATGGCTACACCTTC
j_gene: TRBJ2-5; d_gene: TRBD1; v_gene: TRBV6-5; abundance: NA; CDR3aa: CASSRQGMETQYF; CDR3nt: TGTGCCAGCAGTCGACAGGGGATGGAGACCCAGTACTTC
j_gene: TRBJ2-6; d_gene: TRBD2; v_gene: TRBV5-1; abundance: NA; CDR3aa: CASTTSVGANVLTF; CDR3nt: TGCGCCAGCACGACTAGCGTTGGGGCCAACGTCCTGACTTTC
j_gene: TRBJ2-2; d_gene: NA; v_gene: TRBV5-4; abundance: NA; CDR3aa: CASSSRLEAVGELFF; CDR3nt: TGTGCCAGCAGCTCTCGACTAGAGGCGGTCGGGGAGCTGTTTTTT
j_gene: TRBJ2-5; d_gene: NA; v_gene: TRBV4-3; abundance: once; CDR3aa: CASSQAYGGQETQYF; CDR3nt: TGCGCCAGCAGCCAGGCGTACGGGGGGCAGGAGACCCAGTACTTC
j_gene: TRBJ1-5; d_gene: NA; v_gene: TRBV4-2; abundance: NA; CDR3aa: CASSQERTASGGNQPQHF; CDR3nt: TGTGCCAGCAGCCAAGAGCGAACTGCGTCGGGGGGCAATCAGCCCCAGCATTTT
j_gene: TRBJ2-3; d_gene: TRBD1; v_gene: TRBV4-2; abundance: NA; CDR3aa: CASSQVIQGASTQYF; CDR3nt: TGTGCCAGCAGCCAAGTGATACAGGGGGCGTCTACGCAGTATTTT
j_gene: TRBJ2-4; d_gene: TRBD2; v_gene: TRBV10-3; abundance: once; CDR3aa: CAISQAGGLKNIQYF; CDR3nt: TGTGCCATCAGTCAAGCGGGGGGGCTCAAAAACATTCAGTACTTC
j_gene: TRBJ1-1; d_gene: TRBD1; v_gene: TRBV5-1; abundance: NA; CDR3aa: CASSFRQGGMNTEAFF; CDR3nt: TGCGCCAGCAGCTTTAGACAGGGGGGGATGAACACTGAAGCTTTCTTT